The 29 T cell receptor beta chains below were found in one sample sequenced in a study of blood T cell repertoires in COVID-19. Clones were sequenced by immunoSEQ multiplex PCR, and TCRdb holds only the in-frame ones, with some missing. This table holds some 220,000 clones, roughly 81% found once. The source material was peripheral blood. These receptors were collected from a man over 45 with acute or convalescent COVID-19.

The genes are TRBV6-5 and TRBJ1-1; 11 bases are a match to TRBD1. The CDR3 sequence is 15 residues long. Trimming cost V 4 bases and J 4 bases; bases outside gene matches: 5. CDR1 and CDR2 (germline): MNHEY, SVGAGI. CDR3 amino acids: CASSFGQGAITEAFF. The CDR3 nucleotides read TGTGCCAGCAGTTTCGGACAGGGGGCAATCACTGAAGCTTTCTTT.

The chain has TRBV7-6 and TRBJ2-2, with D tentatively TRBD2 (6 bases). The ends were cut back, 4 bases at V and 6 bases at J, with 18 bases in the middle. The CDR3 has 16 residues. Germline V gene sequence: CDR1 SGHVS, CDR2 FNYEAQ. CDR3 in amino acids: CASSSYSRGDAGELFF. The CDR3 DNA follows: TGTGCCAGCAGCTCCTATTCGCGGGGCGATGCCGGGGAGCTGTTTTTT.

This rearrangement joins TRBV29-1 to TRBJ2-7; TRBD1 is a possible D gene (6 bases). The germline gives CDR1 SQVTM, CDR2 ANQGSEA. The V gene lost 3 bases and the J gene lost 3 bases, with 12 bases spanning the gap. This CDR3 contains 13 residues. CDR3 DNA: TGCAGCGTTGAGGACAGCCTAGACTACGAGCAGTACTTC. Residues: CSVEDSLDYEQYF.

Turning to this clone: The same CDR3 can be traced to other DNA sequences in this sample. The chain has TRBV6-5 and TRBJ2-7; D gene unclear. Germline V CDR1 and CDR2: MNHEY, SVGAGI. V gave up 2 bases and J gave up 0 bases, with 8 bases separating them. The CDR3 runs to 14 residues. In nucleotides, the CDR3 is TGTGCCAGCAGTTACGGTAGGAGCTCCTACGAGCAGTACTTC. Its protein product is CASSYGRSSYEQYF.

The J gene is TRBJ2-3, the V gene TRBV19; unclear D gene. CDR1 LNHDA and CDR2 SQIVND come from the germline V gene (reference sequence). The CDR3 spans 13 residues. V was trimmed by 1 base and J by 11 bases, leaving 13 bases between them. The CDR3 loop is CASSIAPDREQYF. In DNA, the CDR3 is TGTGCCAGTAGTATAGCCCCCGATCGCGAGCAGTATTTT. The full variable domain, in which reference TRBV19 and TRBJ2-3 provide the parts outside the CDR3, is DGGITQSPKYLFRKEGQNVTLSCEQNLNHDAMYWYRQDPGQGLRLIYYSQIVNDFQKGDIAEGYSVSREKKESFPLTVTSAQKNPTAFYLCASSIAPDREQYFGPGTRLTVL.

The genes are TRBV24-1 and TRBJ2-5, with 7 positions matching TRBD2. The CDR3 loop spans 15 amino acids. The germline gives CDR1 KGHDR, CDR2 SFDVKD. With V trimmed by 0 bases and J by 5 bases, 5 bases remained unmatched. CDR3 in DNA: TGTGCCACCAGTGATTTGAGGGAGGGTGTGGAGACCCAGTACTTC. It encodes CATSDLREGVETQYF.

This sequence joins TRBV5-1 and TRBJ2-1; TRBD1 aligns across 10 bases. V lost 0 bases, J lost 6 bases, and 3 bases stayed unmatched. CDR1 and CDR2 from the germline V gene are SGHRS and YFSETQ. The CDR3 is 15 amino acids. The CDR3 DNA reads TGCGCCAGCAGCTTGGGGGGACAGGGGATCAATGAGCAGTTCTTC. Translation gives CASSLGGQGINEQFF.

The gene calls are TRBV6-5 and TRBJ2-7; 8 bases match TRBD2. V gave up 7 bases and J gave up 2 bases; unmatched junction bases: 7. CDR1 is MNHEY and CDR2 is SVGAGI in the germline V gene. The CDR3 is 14 amino acids. This chain's CDR3 is CASTIGTRTYEQYF. DNA for the CDR3: TGTGCCAGCACCATCGGGACTAGAACCTACGAGCAGTACTTC.

V gene TRBV19 combines with J gene TRBJ2-1, with 7 bases that match TRBD2. This CDR3 is built from 13 residues. Germline V CDR1 and CDR2: LNHDA, SQIVND (reference sequence). V was pared by 10 bases and J by 8 bases, with 11 bases of the junction left unmatched. The CDR3 loop is CATSGLPVYEQFF. As DNA, the CDR3 is TGTGCCACTAGCGGTTTGCCCGTCTATGAGCAGTTCTTC.

The gene calls are TRBV5-4 and TRBJ1-1; D not resolved. This CDR3 comprises 12 residues. The ends were cut back, 1 base at V and 3 bases at J, with 4 bases in the middle. Germline values: CDR1 SGHNT, CDR2 YYREEE (reference sequence). The CDR3 protein is CASSLQDTEAFF. The CDR3, as DNA: TGTGCCAGCAGCTTGCAGGACACTGAAGCTTTCTTT.

J is TRBJ2-5 and V is TRBV24-1, with 9 bases identical to TRBD1. Germline CDR1 KGHDR, CDR2 SFDVKD. Germline trimming cut 3 bases from V and 7 bases from J; bases unmatched to any gene: 8. The CDR3 loop spans 15 amino acids. The CDR3 nucleotides are TGTGCCACCAGTGATCCCCGGGACAGGGATGGGACCCAGTACTTC. It yields the protein CATSDPRDRDGTQYF.

This clone was observed a single time. Here the CDR3 DNA reads TGTGCCAGCAGTTTATCTGGGGGGGCTTTCTTT. Translation gives CASSLSGGAFF. This sequence joins TRBV28 and TRBJ1-1, with D possibly matching TRBD1 (5 bases). CDR3 size: 11 residues. The V gene's germline CDR1 is MDHEN and CDR2 SYDVKM. Trimming removed 1 base at V and 11 bases at J, with 8 bases between.

The chain uses TRBV25-1 and TRBJ2-3, with 7 bases fitting TRBD2. The V and J ends lost 1 base and 4 bases, in that order; junction bases with no gene match: 8. CDR3 size: 16 residues. Germline CDR1 is MGHDK and CDR2 is SYGVNS. CDR3 region: CASSEFGGRGSDTQYF. The CDR3, as DNA: TGTGCCAGCAGTGAATTTGGCGGGAGAGGGTCAGATACGCAGTATTTT.

The gene calls are TRBV9 and TRBJ2-7; D possibly corresponds to TRBD1 (5 bases). The CDR3 is 14 residues long. CDR1 and CDR2 (germline): SGDLS, YYNGEE. V was shortened by 0 bases and J by 2 bases, with 9 bases between the two germline ends. The CDR3 region is CASSVGVGAYEQYF. For the CDR3, the DNA is TGTGCCAGCAGCGTAGGGGTAGGGGCCTACGAGCAGTACTTC.

The chain carries TRBV29-1 and TRBJ1-2, with D unclear. Trimming pared 6 bases from V and 4 bases from J, leaving 12 bases between. In germline, CDR1 is SQVTM, CDR2 ANQGSEA. The CDR3 spans 12 residues. This chain's CDR3 is CSVAGATYGYTF. CDR3 coding DNA: TGCAGCGTGGCGGGAGCTACCTATGGCTACACCTTC.

This chain connects TRBV18 to TRBJ1-5; D is unresolved. Deletions cut 3 bases from V and 4 bases from J, with 4 bases between. CDR1 is KGHSH and CDR2 is LQKENI in the germline V gene. The CDR3 is made up of 12 amino acids. The chain's CDR3 is CASSPPNQPQHF. CDR3 nucleotide sequence: TGTGCCAGCTCACCCCCAAATCAGCCCCAGCATTTT.

In this sample, this clone turned up once. The V gene is TRBV6-5, the J gene TRBJ1-1; 9 nucleotides agree with TRBD1. The CDR3 is made up of 15 amino acids. With V trimmed by 7 bases and J by 12 bases, 18 bases remained unmatched. Germline assignment: CDR1 MNHEY and CDR2 SVGAGI. The CDR3 loop is CASTKGTGTPGRTFF. CDR3 sequence (DNA): TGTGCCAGCACCAAAGGGACAGGGACTCCCGGGCGGACTTTCTTT.

The table lists this clone with a count of one. As DNA, the CDR3 is TGCGCCAGCAGCCCCACGGGGGTATTACGCGAAAAACTGTTTTTT. Translating it yields CASSPTGVLREKLFF. This rearrangement joins TRBV5-1 to TRBJ1-4; maybe TRBD1 (5 bases). Germline loops: CDR1 SGHRS, CDR2 YFSETQ. The CDR3 contains 15 residues. The V end lost 4 bases, the J end lost 8 bases, and 18 bases lay between the germline ends.

This chain joins TRBV11-2 and TRBJ1-5, with a weak D call TRBD1 (6 bases). CDR3 length: 15 residues. The germline V gene has CDR1 SGHAT and CDR2 FQNNGV. V lost 2 bases and J lost 7, with 15 bases in between. CDR3 coding DNA: TGTGCCAGCAGCTTATTCGGGGGGGCTGGACAGCCCCAGCATTTT. The encoded protein is CASSLFGGAGQPQHF.

The chain combines TRBV27 with TRBJ1-2; D is perhaps TRBD1 (6 bases). The germline V gene encodes CDR1 MNHEY and CDR2 SMNVEV (reference sequence). The CDR3 consists of 14 residues. Trimming removed 6 bases from V and 3 bases from J, with 14 bases in between. The CDR3 is CASRGFAGDYGYTF. The CDR3 nucleotides are TGTGCCAGCAGGGGATTTGCAGGGGACTATGGCTACACCTTC.

This clone has more than one count but fewer than ten. The rearrangement links TRBV4-2 to TRBJ2-7; perhaps TRBD2 as D (6 bases). Trimming stripped 0 bases from V and 0 bases from J, with 12 bases between. This CDR3 has 16 amino acids. CDR1 is LGHNA and CDR2 is YNFKEQ in the germline V gene. This CDR3 reads CASSQDSGVPSYEQYF. DNA for the CDR3: TGTGCCAGCAGCCAAGATTCGGGAGTCCCCTCCTACGAGCAGTACTTC.

This clone was seen ten or more times. This chain joins TRBV7-9 and TRBJ2-7; 8 nucleotides match TRBD1. V was clipped by 5 bases and J by 1 base; unmatched bases: 10. CDR1 is SEHNR, CDR2 FQNEAQ, per germline (reference sequence). This CDR3 comprises 16 residues. The CDR3 spells CASSVESGGPSYEQYF. The DNA of the CDR3 is TGTGCCAGCAGCGTAGAATCAGGGGGCCCTTCCTACGAGCAGTACTTC.

The chain carries TRBV30 and TRBJ1-1, with D tentatively TRBD1 (5 bases). The V and J ends lost 2 bases and 4 bases respectively, with 11 bases between them. The CDR3 extends over 13 amino acids. Looked up from germline, CDR1 is GTSNPN and CDR2 is SVGIG (reference sequence). Here the CDR3 DNA reads TGTGCCTGGAGTCCCCAGGGAATCACTGAAGCTTTCTTT. It yields the protein CAWSPQGITEAFF.

The chain uses TRBV27 and TRBJ2-2; D remains unclear. The CDR3 spans 13 residues. CDR1 and CDR2 from the germline V gene are MNHEY and SMNVEV (reference sequence). The V gene lost 2 bases and the J gene lost 4 bases, with 5 bases spanning the gap. CDR3 sequence (DNA): TGTGCCAGCAGTTTAGGAGTCACCGGGGAGCTGTTTTTT. The encoded protein is CASSLGVTGELFF.

The CDR3 spells CASSFRTGGSTGELFF. DNA for the CDR3: TGCGCCAGCAGCTTCCGGACAGGGGGGAGCACCGGGGAGCTGTTTTTT. The rearrangement uses TRBV5-1 and TRBJ2-2; 10 bases line up with TRBD1. The germline V gene has CDR1 SGHRS and CDR2 YFSETQ. The CDR3 runs 16 residues. The V and J ends lost 2 bases and 4 bases, in that order; junction bases with no gene match: 5.

The chain couples TRBV6-5 to TRBJ2-2; 9 bases line up with TRBD2. CDR3 length: 15 amino acids. The V gene's germline CDR1 is MNHEY and CDR2 SVGAGI. J gave up 5 bases and V 6 bases, and 7 bases lay outside the gene matches. The CDR3 protein is CASRISGSRTGELFF. The CDR3 DNA sequence: TGTGCCAGCAGAATTAGCGGGAGTCGTACCGGGGAGCTGTTTTTT.

The V and J genes are TRBV7-9 and TRBJ2-7; possible D gene TRBD2, 5 bases. This CDR3 spans 16 amino acids. CDR1 is SEHNR and CDR2 is FQNEAQ in the germline V gene (reference sequence). V lost 5 bases to trimming and J lost 3 bases, with 20 bases between them. The CDR3 reads CASSPHVREVNYEQYF. CDR3 DNA sequence: TGTGCCAGCAGCCCACATGTTCGGGAAGTGAACTACGAGCAGTACTTC.

The count of this clone is one. Additional DNA sequences in this sample encode the identical CDR3. The chain recombines TRBV24-1 with TRBJ1-5; the D is unclear. The CDR3 has 12 residues. Trimming removed 9 bases at V and 5 bases at J, with 10 bases between. Germline V CDR1 and CDR2: KGHDR, SFDVKD. This chain's CDR3 is CATSTADQPQHF. The CDR3 DNA sequence: TGTGCCACCTCCACCGCGGATCAGCCCCAGCATTTT.

DNA of the CDR3: TGTGCCAGCAGCTTGTGGACAGGGGTGGGGTTTGATGAGCAGTTCTTC. Translating gives CASSLWTGVGFDEQFF. The chain is built from TRBV5-4 and TRBJ2-1, with 9 nucleotides matching TRBD1. V was clipped by 1 base and J by 8 bases; unmatched bases: 10. In germline, CDR1 is SGHNT, CDR2 YYREEE (reference sequence). The CDR3 length is 16 residues.